This T cell receptor (beta chain) was profiled in a study of blood T cell repertoires in COVID-19. Study context: COVID-19 samples from acute and convalescent phases originated in the United States, Italy and Spain. In each case, the material was cDNA or gDNA derived from T cells, B-cell-depleted T cells, or PBMCs.

Original analysis: How many nucleated cells were present was estimated from reference gene primer amplification. The repertoire was sequenced with immunoSEQ multiplex PCR; TCRdb's copy has only in-frame clones and lacks some. That table is the source of V, J and clone size, and D and trimming were worked out from the DNA. The data hold more than 85,000 clones, with 75% to 85% observed a single time. CDR3 length: 15 residues. Trimming at V came to 4 bases and at J to 1 base, leaving 3 bases not matched to a gene. Germline V CDR1 and CDR2: KGHDR, SFDVKD. The source of this sequence is a man between 60 and 75 years old with acute or convalescent COVID-19. This rearrangement joins TRBV24-1 to TRBJ2-5; 9 bases match TRBD2. Specimen: peripheral blood. CDR3 region: CATSDLAGSQETQYF. The DNA of the CDR3 is TGTGCCACCAGTGACCTAGCGGGGTCCCAAGAGACCCAGTACTTC.